Listed here are 8 T cell receptor beta chains from one sample, sequenced in a study of cytomegalovirus exposure and HLA in healthy donors. 60 Vbeta and 13 Jbeta primers were used in PCR. Sequenced by immunoSEQ multiplex PCR; TCRdb stores in-frame clones only, minus some. This sample carries under 200,000 clones, with roughly 0.83% going to the ten biggest clones. Sequencing was performed on PBMCs. All receptors come from a woman under 30 in good health and CMV-seropositive.

The genes are TRBV19 and TRBJ2-7; D uncertain. The CDR3 is made up of 13 amino acids. Looked up from germline, CDR1 is LNHDA and CDR2 is SQIVND (reference sequence). V gave up 8 bases and J gave up 4 bases, with 15 bases separating them. CDR3 in amino acids: CASSGYSGYEQYF. CDR3 DNA: TGTGCCAGTTCCGGGTATAGTGGGTACGAGCAGTACTTC.

The rearrangement links TRBV7-9 to TRBJ2-3; D may be TRBD1 (6 bases). There are 15 residues in the CDR3. V was pared by 3 bases and J by 4 bases, with 14 bases between. Germline CDR1 reads SEHNR; CDR2 reads FQNEAQ (reference sequence). In DNA form, the CDR3 reads TGTGCCAGCAGCTTTGGCAGGGGTGGTTCAGATACGCAGTATTTT. It codes for CASSFGRGGSDTQYF. The complete variable domain, with remaining parts taken from reference TRBV7-9 and TRBJ2-3, reads DTGVSQNPRHKITKRGQNVTFRCDPISEHNRLYWYRQTLGQGPEFLTYFQNEAQLEKSRLLSDRFSAERPKGSFSTLEIQRTEQGDSAMYLCASSFGRGGSDTQYFGPGTRLTVL.

The V call is TRBV7-6, the J call TRBJ2-3; perhaps TRBD1 as D (6 bases). The CDR3 totals 14 residues. Germline CDR1 reads SGHVS; CDR2 reads FNYEAQ. V shed 2 bases and J shed 6 bases, with 12 bases lying between them. The DNA for the CDR3 is TGTGCCAGCAGCTTATCGGACAGTTTTGATACGCAGTATTTT. Its protein is CASSLSDSFDTQYF.

The V and J genes are TRBV19 and TRBJ2-2, with TRBD1 matching 9 bases. This CDR3 comprises 16 residues. Germline assignment: CDR1 LNHDA and CDR2 SQIVND (reference sequence). V lost 5 bases and J lost 6; bases outside the gene matches: 10. CDR3 loop: CASSPLGTGKAGELFF. CDR3 nucleotide sequence: TGTGCCAGTAGTCCTCTGGGGACAGGGAAGGCCGGGGAGCTGTTTTTT.

The genes are TRBV7-9 and TRBJ1-5; D is unresolved. Germline-derived CDR1 and CDR2 are SEHNR and FQNEAQ (reference sequence). The length of the CDR3 is 13 residues. The V end was cut by 2 bases, the J end by 6 bases, with 8 bases between. DNA for the CDR3: TGTGCCAGCAGCTTACCGGGGAGTCAGCCCCAGCATTTT. Translation gives CASSLPGSQPQHF.

The genes are TRBV18 and TRBJ2-1; TRBD2 matches 16 bases. This CDR3 contains 16 residues. J lost 7 bases, V lost 4 bases, and 4 bases had no gene match. Per the germline V gene, CDR1 is KGHSH and CDR2 is LQKENI. CDR3 loop: CASSRPGLAGGNEQFF. CDR3 sequence (DNA): TGTGCCAGCTCACGCCCGGGACTAGCGGGAGGGAATGAGCAGTTCTTC. The whole variable domain, remainder taken from reference TRBV18 and TRBJ2-1, is NAGVMQNPRHLVRRRGQEARLRCSPMKGHSHVYWYRQLPEEGLKFMVYLQKENIIDESGMPKERFSAEFPKEGPSILRIQQVVRGDSAAYFCASSRPGLAGGNEQFFGPGTRLTVL.

V gene TRBV7-2 combines with J gene TRBJ1-4; 9 bases align to TRBD1. There are 15 residues in the CDR3. The germline gives CDR1 SGHTA, CDR2 FQGNSA. V was clipped by 5 bases and J by 8 bases; unmatched bases: 9. The CDR3 loop reads CASSILQGAGEKLFF. Written as DNA, the CDR3 is TGTGCCAGCAGCATCCTACAGGGGGCAGGGGAAAAACTGTTTTTT.

The chain has TRBV19 and TRBJ1-5; unclear D gene. V was pared by 7 bases and J by 5 bases, with 9 bases between. This CDR3 region has 12 residues. CDR1 is LNHDA, CDR2 SQIVND, per germline (reference sequence). The CDR3 bases are TGTGCCAGTACAGGTAACGATCAGCCCCAGCATTTT. As protein: CASTGNDQPQHF.